This TCR beta chain was recorded in a study of immune evolution from preneoplasia to lung adenocarcinoma. Produced via immunoSEQ multiplex PCR; TCRdb's table is partial and in-frame only. The sample shows about 6,300 clones, roughly three quarters of them seen only once. Points from the study as a whole: Later-stage lesions appeared to have more T cells, more diversity, less clonality. Compared with EGFR-mutant or double wild-type lesions, KRAS-mutant nodules were more clonal.

V lost 6 bases, J lost 2 bases, and 19 bases lay in between. Germline V gene lookup returns CDR1 MNHEY and CDR2 SMNVEV (reference sequence). The length of the CDR3 is 16 residues. H&E slides confirmed each diagnosis, reviewed by two pathologists independently. Nucleic acids came from premalignant or tumor cells enriched by macro-dissection. This clone was detected only a few times. Antigen specificity is unknown. The rearrangement uses TRBV27 and TRBJ1-2; D perhaps matches TRBD1 (6 bases). Material: FFPE minimally invasive lung adenocarcinoma tissue. This receptor was obtained from a person between 65 and 79 years old with lung adenocarcinoma. The CDR3, as DNA: TGTGCCAGCAGCCACCAAGCCGGGGGGGGCAACTATGGCTACACCTTC. Translating it yields CASSHQAGGGNYGYTF.